This T cell receptor (beta chain) was identified during a study of neoadjuvant anti-PD-1 for oral cavity cancer. Overall study findings and caveats: Higher pretreatment blood Treg/Th17 ratios correlated with higher pretreatment blood and lower post-treatment tumor TCRbeta clonality.

As for time point: after neoadjuvant nivolumab, at surgical resection. V was shortened by 3 bases and J by 4 bases, with 9 bases between the two germline ends. CDR1 and CDR2 from the germline V gene are MNHEY and SVGAGI. The CDR3 is made up of 13 amino acids. To note about this clone: What it recognizes is unknown.

Most PBMC samples had around 480 ng input DNA in six replicates. Sequenced by immunoSEQ multiplex PCR; TCRdb stores in-frame clones only, minus some. This table has about 13,000 clones, about two thirds appearing once. The chain employs TRBV6-5 and TRBJ1-1; D is unresolved. The specimen was PBMCs, collected after nivolumab (anti-PD-1) treatment. This receptor was identified in a person aged 40 to 85 with oral cavity squamous cell carcinoma. The CDR3, as DNA: TGTGCCAGCAGTTATAACGAGGGCACTGAAGCTTTCTTT. It yields the protein CASSYNEGTEAFF.